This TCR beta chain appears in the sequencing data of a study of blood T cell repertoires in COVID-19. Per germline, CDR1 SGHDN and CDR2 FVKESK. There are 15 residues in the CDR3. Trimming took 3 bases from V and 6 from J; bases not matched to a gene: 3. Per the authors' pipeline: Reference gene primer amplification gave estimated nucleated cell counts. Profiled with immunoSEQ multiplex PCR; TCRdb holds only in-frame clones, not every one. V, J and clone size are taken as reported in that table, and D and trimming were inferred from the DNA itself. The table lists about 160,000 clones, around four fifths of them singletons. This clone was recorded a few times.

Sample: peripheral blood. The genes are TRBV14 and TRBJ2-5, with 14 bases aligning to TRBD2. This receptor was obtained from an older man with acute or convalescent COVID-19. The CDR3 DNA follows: TGTGCCAGCAGCCACGGGACTAGCGGGAGAAAGACCCAGTACTTC. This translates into CASSHGTSGRKTQYF.